The next 19 T cell receptor beta chains were all read from a single sample in a study of blood T cell repertoires in COVID-19. The table came from immunoSEQ multiplex PCR; TCRdb's copy has only in-frame clones and leaves some out. Of about 190,000 clones listed, approximately 86% were seen once; the top ten hold about 3%. The sequencing input was peripheral blood. The receptors come from a man aged 40-49 years with active or convalescent COVID-19.

This clone was recorded a few times. The rearrangement joins TRBV18 to TRBJ1-2, with 7 bases lining up with TRBD1. V trimming: 3 bases; J trimming: 5 bases; junction bases outside the gene matches: 9. Germline loops: CDR1 KGHSH, CDR2 LQKENI. This CDR3 region has 15 residues. CDR3 bases: TGTGCCAGCTCACCGCGGACAGGAGTTAATTATGGCTACACCTTC. As protein: CASSPRTGVNYGYTF.

The count of this clone is one. The chain employs TRBV6-5 and TRBJ1-4; 7 bases agree with TRBD1. V lost 1 base and J lost 6; bases outside the gene matches: 2. Germline V CDR1 and CDR2: MNHEY, SVGAGI. This CDR3 has 14 residues. The CDR3 coding sequence is TGTGCCAGCAGTTACTGGCAGGGGGATGAAAAACTGTTTTTT. Amino acids: CASSYWQGDEKLFF.

This sequence joins TRBV4-1 and TRBJ1-2; 9 bases are shared with TRBD1. The CDR3 contains 14 residues. Trimming cost V 4 bases and J 8 bases; bases outside gene matches: 8. Germline CDR1 MGHRA, CDR2 YSYEKL. The CDR3 loop is CASSLLGTGSGYTF. CDR3 coding DNA: TGCGCCAGCAGCCTATTAGGGACAGGGAGCGGCTACACCTTC.

This clone has just one count. The rearrangement joins TRBV5-1 to TRBJ2-6, with TRBD1 matching 8 bases. Germline assignment: CDR1 SGHRS and CDR2 YFSETQ. J lost 3 bases, V lost 3 bases, and 2 bases had no gene match. The CDR3 has 15 amino acids. The CDR3 DNA reads as TGCGCCAGCAGCTATGGACAGGGTGGGGCCAACGTCCTGACTTTC. This encodes CASSYGQGGANVLTF.

This clone came up once. This rearrangement joins TRBV28 to TRBJ2-5; D possibly corresponds to TRBD2 (7 bases). CDR3 length equals 15 residues. V was cut by 5 bases and J by 9 bases, with 22 bases left in between. Germline CDR1 and CDR2: MDHEN and SYDVKM. The CDR3 nucleotides read TGTGCCAGCAGTGAAGCCGGGGGGCCCTTGGTGGCCCAGTACTTC. Protein: CASSEAGGPLVAQYF.

The chain is built from TRBV11-1 and TRBJ2-2; 8 positions agree with TRBD1. The J segment lost 8 bases and the V segment lost 7 bases, leaving 9 bases of the junction unmatched. The CDR3 runs 14 residues. Germline CDR1 and CDR2: SGHAT and FQDESV (reference sequence). CDR3 protein: CASNRDRSSGELFF. The CDR3 nucleotides are TGTGCCAGCAACCGGGACAGGTCAAGTGGGGAGCTGTTTTTT. Looking up the rest from reference TRBV11-1 and TRBJ2-2 gives the full variable domain: EAEVAQSPRYKITEKSQAVAFWCDPISGHATLYWYRQILGQGPELLVQFQDESVVDDSQLPKDRFSAERLKGVDSTLKIQPAELGDSAMYLCASNRDRSSGELFFGEGSRLTVL.

The chain combines TRBV4-1 with TRBJ2-1; 10 bases line up with TRBD2. V shed 2 bases, J shed 8 bases, and the junction held 6 bases outside the gene matches. From germline, CDR1 is MGHRA and CDR2 YSYEKL. The CDR3 is made up of 15 amino acids. CDR3 bases: TGCGCCAGCAGCCAATCTAGCGGGGGTTTTTATGAGCAGTTCTTC. Translation gives CASSQSSGGFYEQFF.

This chain uses TRBV6-1 with TRBJ2-3; maybe TRBD1 (5 bases). CDR1 and CDR2 from the germline V gene are MNHNS and SASEGT. The V end was cut by 3 bases, the J end by 0 bases, with 10 bases between. This CDR3 is built from 15 residues. CDR3 sequence reads: CASSDDRTSTDTQYF. DNA of the CDR3: TGTGCCAGCAGTGACGACAGAACTAGCACAGATACGCAGTATTTT.

This chain joins TRBV2 and TRBJ1-6, with TRBD1 as a possible D gene (6 bases). The germline V gene encodes CDR1 SNHLY and CDR2 FYNNEI. The CDR3 covers 15 residues. V was shortened by 8 bases and J by 0 bases, with 11 bases between the two germline ends. For the CDR3, the DNA is TGTGCCAGCGGGGGGGCCATCTCCTATAATTCACCCCTCCACTTT. Amino acid sequence: CASGGAISYNSPLHF.

The chain combines TRBV19 with TRBJ2-1; 7 bases agree with TRBD1. The CDR3 covers 15 residues. Germline CDR1 LNHDA, CDR2 SQIVND (reference sequence). V shed 5 bases, J shed 2 bases, and the junction held 6 bases outside the gene matches. The CDR3 bases are TGTGCCAGTAGTCTTTGGGACAGCCCCTACAATGAGCAGTTCTTC. This sequence encodes CASSLWDSPYNEQFF.

The chain employs TRBV7-9 and TRBJ2-5, with 10 bases fitting TRBD1. Trimming at V came to 5 bases and at J to 4 bases, leaving 7 bases not matched to a gene. The CDR3 contains 15 residues. The germline CDR1 and CDR2 sequences are SEHNR and FQNEAQ (reference sequence). The CDR3 protein is CASSLRDRGSETQYF. CDR3 nucleotides: TGTGCCAGCAGCCTCCGGGACAGGGGTTCAGAGACCCAGTACTTC.

J is TRBJ1-2 and V is TRBV13; TRBD1 is a possible D gene (5 bases). Between the trimmed V and J ends, which lost 5 bases and 1 base, there was a span of 14 bases. The CDR3 runs to 15 residues. CDR1 PRHDT and CDR2 FYEKMQ come from the germline V gene (reference sequence). In DNA form, the CDR3 reads TGTGCCAGCAGCCTGGGGCCTACCCTTAACTATGGCTACACCTTC. Amino acids: CASSLGPTLNYGYTF.

This sequence joins TRBV6-1 and TRBJ1-5; maybe TRBD1 (6 bases). This CDR3 comprises 13 residues. The V gene's germline CDR1 is MNHNS and CDR2 SASEGT. Trimming stripped 2 bases from V and 5 bases from J, with 7 bases between. The CDR3 spells CASSEWGHQPQHF. CDR3 DNA sequence: TGTGCCAGCAGTGAATGGGGGCATCAGCCCCAGCATTTT.

The chain joins TRBV7-2 to TRBJ2-3, with 8 bases matching TRBD2. This CDR3 region has 15 residues. The ends lost 5 bases at V and 5 bases at J; junction bases unmatched: 9. The V gene's germline CDR1 is SGHTA and CDR2 FQGNSA. The CDR3 sequence is CASSTAGLAGDTQYF. The CDR3 bases are TGTGCCAGCAGCACCGCTGGACTAGCTGGAGATACGCAGTATTTT.

The V call is TRBV4-3, the J call TRBJ2-7; 7 bases align to TRBD2. The trim removed 0 bases at V and 3 bases at J, leaving 8 bases unmatched. The CDR3 totals 16 residues. CDR1 LGHNA and CDR2 YSLEER come from the germline V gene. The CDR3 DNA is TGCGCCAGCAGCCAAGAAGGGCGGGAGCATTACTACGAGCAGTACTTC. This codes for CASSQEGREHYYEQYF.

This chain joins TRBV24-1 and TRBJ2-5, with 9 bases aligning to TRBD1. This CDR3 has 16 amino acids. CDR1 and CDR2 (germline): KGHDR, SFDVKD. V shed 3 bases and J 4 bases; nucleotides not matched to a gene: 8. CDR3 coding DNA: TGTGCCACCAGTGATCCCGGGACAGGGTCCCGAGAGACCCAGTACTTC. Translated, it gives CATSDPGTGSRETQYF.

The CDR3 region has the DNA TGTGCCAGCAGCTTAGAAAGCGGGGGGGCCTCTACTAAGTTCTTC. Translation: CASSLESGGASTKFF. This chain uses TRBV7-8 with TRBJ2-1; TRBD2 matches at 10 bases. The V gene's germline CDR1 is SGHVS and CDR2 FQNEAQ. V shed 1 base, J shed 14 bases, and the junction held 11 bases outside the gene matches. The CDR3 sequence is 15 residues long.

The V and J genes are TRBV2 and TRBJ1-1; TRBD1 aligns across 8 bases. Germline-derived CDR1 and CDR2 are SNHLY and FYNNEI. With V trimmed by 6 bases and J by 1 base, 4 bases remained unmatched. The CDR3 loop spans 14 amino acids. This CDR3 is CASRAGTGNTEAFF. CDR3 bases: TGTGCCAGCAGGGCCGGGACAGGGAACACTGAAGCTTTCTTT.

V and J are TRBV25-1 and TRBJ2-7; 8 nucleotides agree with TRBD1. Per the germline V gene, CDR1 is MGHDK and CDR2 is SYGVNS. The CDR3 runs to 13 residues. With 6 bases clipped from V and 2 bases from J, the junction kept 3 bases outside the gene matches. The CDR3 loop reads CASSGTGPYEQYF. The CDR3 DNA sequence: TGTGCCAGCAGCGGGACAGGTCCCTACGAGCAGTACTTC.